This entry features one T cell receptor beta chain sequence. This entry is derived from a study of shared clonotypes between healthy human individuals. Trimming took off 0 bases at V and 1 base at J, with 18 bases between the two ends. This CDR3 region has 18 residues. Original analysis: ImmunoSEQ yielded junction-only sequences lacking quality scores, so filtering differed. The protocol was immunoSEQ multiplex PCR, while the TCRdb copy is restricted to in-frame clones and leaves out a portion. V, J and clone size are taken as reported in that table, and D and trimming were inferred from the DNA itself. This sample has a few million clones, with approximately 92% found just once.

The sequence was collected from a man aged 18 to 35 in good health. J is TRBJ2-5 and V is TRBV6-7, with a weak D call TRBD1 (6 bases). TRBV6-7 falls under the ORF class, with uncertain function. The material sequenced was naive CD4+ T cells sorted from blood. As for subset: CD45RA+ positively selected. CDR3 loop: CASSYSGDTVDLQETQYF. CDR3 DNA: TGTGCCAGCAGTTACTCGGGGGACACAGTGGACCTCCAAGAGACCCAGTACTTC.